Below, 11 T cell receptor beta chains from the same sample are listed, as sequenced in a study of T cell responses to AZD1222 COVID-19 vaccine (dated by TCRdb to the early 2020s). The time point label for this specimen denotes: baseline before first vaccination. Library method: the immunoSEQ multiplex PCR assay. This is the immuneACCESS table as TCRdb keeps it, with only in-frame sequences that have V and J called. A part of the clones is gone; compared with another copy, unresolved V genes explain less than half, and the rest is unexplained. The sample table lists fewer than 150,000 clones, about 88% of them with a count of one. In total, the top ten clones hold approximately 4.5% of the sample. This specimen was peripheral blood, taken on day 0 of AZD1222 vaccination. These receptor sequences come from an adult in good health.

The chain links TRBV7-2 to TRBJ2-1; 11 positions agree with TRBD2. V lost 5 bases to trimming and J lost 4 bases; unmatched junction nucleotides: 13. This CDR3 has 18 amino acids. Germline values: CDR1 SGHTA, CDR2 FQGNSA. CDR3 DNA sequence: TGTGCCAGCAGCCTTAAAGCGACTAGCGGGGATTTTTACAATGAGCAGTTCTTC. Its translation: CASSLKATSGDFYNEQFF.

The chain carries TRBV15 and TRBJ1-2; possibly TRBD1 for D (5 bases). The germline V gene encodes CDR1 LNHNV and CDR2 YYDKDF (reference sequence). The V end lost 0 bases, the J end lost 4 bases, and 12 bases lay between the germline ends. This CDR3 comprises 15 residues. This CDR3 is CATSRDPYRSYGYTF. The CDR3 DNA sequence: TGTGCCACCAGCAGAGATCCTTACAGGAGCTATGGCTACACCTTC.

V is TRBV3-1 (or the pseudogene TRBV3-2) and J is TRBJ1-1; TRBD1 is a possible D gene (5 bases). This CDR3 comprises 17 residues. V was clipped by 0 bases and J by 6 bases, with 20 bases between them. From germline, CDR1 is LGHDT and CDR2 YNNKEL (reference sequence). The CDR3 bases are TGTGCCAGCAGCCAAGATGCGGGGGGATGGATTATCGCTGAAGCTTTCTTT. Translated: CASSQDAGGWIIAEAFF.

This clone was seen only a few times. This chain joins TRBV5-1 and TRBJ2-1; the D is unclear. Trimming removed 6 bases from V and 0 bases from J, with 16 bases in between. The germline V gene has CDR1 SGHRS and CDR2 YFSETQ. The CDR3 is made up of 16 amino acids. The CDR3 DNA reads TGCGCCAGCAACCCTCTGACCTCTAGCTCCTACAATGAGCAGTTCTTC. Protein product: CASNPLTSSSYNEQFF.

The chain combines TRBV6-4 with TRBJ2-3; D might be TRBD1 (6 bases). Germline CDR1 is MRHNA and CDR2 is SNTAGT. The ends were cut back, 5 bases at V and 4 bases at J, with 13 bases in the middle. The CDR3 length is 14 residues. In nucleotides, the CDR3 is TGTGCCAGCAGTCCCCTCAGGGGCGCAGATACGCAGTATTTT. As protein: CASSPLRGADTQYF.

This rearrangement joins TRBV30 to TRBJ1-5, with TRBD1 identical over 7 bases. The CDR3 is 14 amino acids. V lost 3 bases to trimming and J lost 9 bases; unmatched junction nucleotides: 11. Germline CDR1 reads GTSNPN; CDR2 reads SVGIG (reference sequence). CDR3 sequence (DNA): TGTGCCTGGAGCGAGATGACAGGGATAGGGCCCCAGCATTTT. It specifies CAWSEMTGIGPQHF.

The CDR3 protein is CASTVTGELFF. In DNA form, the CDR3 reads TGTGCCAGCACCGTCACCGGGGAGCTGTTTTTT. This chain joins TRBV13 and TRBJ2-2; D is ambiguous. Trimming took off 7 bases at V and 4 bases at J, with 4 bases between the two ends. This CDR3 contains 11 residues. The germline V gene encodes CDR1 PRHDT and CDR2 FYEKMQ (reference sequence). Full variable domain (remainder filled in from reference TRBV13 and TRBJ2-2): AAGVIQSPRHLIKEKRETATLKCYPIPRHDTVYWYQQGPGQDPQFLISFYEKMQSDKGSIPDRFSAQQFSDYHSELNMSSLELGDSALYFCASTVTGELFFGEGSRLTVL.

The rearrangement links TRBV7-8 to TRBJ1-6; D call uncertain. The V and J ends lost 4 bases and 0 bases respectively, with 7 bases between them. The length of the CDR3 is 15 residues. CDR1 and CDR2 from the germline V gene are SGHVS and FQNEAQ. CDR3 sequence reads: CASSSISSYNSPLHF. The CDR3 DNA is TGTGCCAGCAGCTCCATAAGCTCCTATAATTCACCCCTCCACTTT.

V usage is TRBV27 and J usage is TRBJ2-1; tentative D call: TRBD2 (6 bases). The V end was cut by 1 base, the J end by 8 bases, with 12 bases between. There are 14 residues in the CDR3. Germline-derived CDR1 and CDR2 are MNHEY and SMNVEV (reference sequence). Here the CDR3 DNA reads TGTGCCAGCAGTTTATTAATGGGACTCCATGAGCAGTTCTTC. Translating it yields CASSLLMGLHEQFF.

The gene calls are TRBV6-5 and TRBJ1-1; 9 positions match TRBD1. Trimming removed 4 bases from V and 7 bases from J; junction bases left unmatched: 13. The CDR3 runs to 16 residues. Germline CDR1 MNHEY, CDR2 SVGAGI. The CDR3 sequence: CASSSTGGGSDIEAFF. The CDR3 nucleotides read TGTGCCAGCAGTTCGACAGGGGGAGGGAGCGATATTGAAGCTTTCTTT.

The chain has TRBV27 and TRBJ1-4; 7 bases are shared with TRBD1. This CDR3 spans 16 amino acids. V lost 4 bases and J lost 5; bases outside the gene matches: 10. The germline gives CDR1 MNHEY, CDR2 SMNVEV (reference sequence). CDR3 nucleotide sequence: TGTGCCAGCAGTTCTCCTACCGGGACAGCAAATGAAAAACTGTTTTTT. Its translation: CASSSPTGTANEKLFF.